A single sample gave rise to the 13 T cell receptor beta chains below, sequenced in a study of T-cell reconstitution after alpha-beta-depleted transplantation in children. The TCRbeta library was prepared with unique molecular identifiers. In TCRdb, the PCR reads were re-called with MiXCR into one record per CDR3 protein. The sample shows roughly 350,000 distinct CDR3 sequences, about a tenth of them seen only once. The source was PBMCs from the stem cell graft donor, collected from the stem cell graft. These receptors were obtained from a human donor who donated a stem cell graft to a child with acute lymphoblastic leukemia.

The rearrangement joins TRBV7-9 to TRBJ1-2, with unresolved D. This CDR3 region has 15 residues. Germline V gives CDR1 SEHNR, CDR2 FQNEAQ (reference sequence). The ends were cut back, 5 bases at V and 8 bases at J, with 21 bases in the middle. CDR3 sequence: CASSPPSVRARGYTF. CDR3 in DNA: TGTGCCAGCAGCCCCCCCTCGGTAAGGGCTCGGGGCTACACCTTC.

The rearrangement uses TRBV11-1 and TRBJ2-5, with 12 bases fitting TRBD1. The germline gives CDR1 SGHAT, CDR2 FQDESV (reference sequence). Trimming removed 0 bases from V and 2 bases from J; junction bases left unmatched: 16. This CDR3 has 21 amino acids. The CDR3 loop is CASSLATRDRGRLAVQETQYF. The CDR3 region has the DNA TGTGCCAGCAGCTTAGCGACCCGGGACAGGGGGCGACTAGCGGTTCAAGAGACCCAGTACTTC. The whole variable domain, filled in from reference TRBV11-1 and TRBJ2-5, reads EAEVAQSPRYKITEKSQAVAFWCDPISGHATLYWYRQILGQGPELLVQFQDESVVDDSQLPKDRFSAERLKGVDSTLKIQPAELGDSAMYLCASSLATRDRGRLAVQETQYFGPGTRLLVL.

The CDR3 DNA sequence: TGTGCCAGCAGTGTCTATGGCACCCAGTACTTC. Protein: CASSVYGTQYF. The rearrangement uses TRBV2 and TRBJ2-5, with no clear D. Between the trimmed V and J ends, which lost 4 bases and 8 bases, there was a span of 8 bases. CDR1 is SNHLY and CDR2 is FYNNEI in the germline V gene. This CDR3 comprises 11 residues.

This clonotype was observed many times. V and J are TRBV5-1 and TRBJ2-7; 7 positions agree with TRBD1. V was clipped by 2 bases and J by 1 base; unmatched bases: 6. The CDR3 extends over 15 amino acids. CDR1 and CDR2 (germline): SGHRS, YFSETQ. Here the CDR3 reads CASSFEQGSSYEQYF. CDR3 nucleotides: TGCGCCAGCAGCTTTGAACAGGGGAGTTCCTACGAGCAGTACTTC.

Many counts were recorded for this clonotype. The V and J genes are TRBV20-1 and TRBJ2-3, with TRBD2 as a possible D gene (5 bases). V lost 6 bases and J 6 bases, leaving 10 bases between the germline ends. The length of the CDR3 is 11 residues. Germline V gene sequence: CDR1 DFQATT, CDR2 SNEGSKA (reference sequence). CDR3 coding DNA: TGCAGTGCCCCCCGAGGGGATACGCAGTATTTT. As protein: CSAPRGDTQYF.

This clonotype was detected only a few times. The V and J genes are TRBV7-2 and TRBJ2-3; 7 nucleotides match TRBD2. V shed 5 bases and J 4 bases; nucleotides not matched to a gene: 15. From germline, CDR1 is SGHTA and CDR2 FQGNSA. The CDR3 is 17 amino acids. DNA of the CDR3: TGTGCCAGCAGCCCCGCTGTTTGGCCAGGGAGGGCAGATACGCAGTATTTT. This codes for CASSPAVWPGRADTQYF.

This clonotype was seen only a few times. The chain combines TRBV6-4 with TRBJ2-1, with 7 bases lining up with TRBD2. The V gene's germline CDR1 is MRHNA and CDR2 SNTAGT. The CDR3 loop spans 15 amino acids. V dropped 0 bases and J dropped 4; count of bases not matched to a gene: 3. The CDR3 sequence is CASSDSSGEYNEQFF. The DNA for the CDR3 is TGTGCCAGCAGTGACTCCAGCGGGGAATACAATGAGCAGTTCTTC.

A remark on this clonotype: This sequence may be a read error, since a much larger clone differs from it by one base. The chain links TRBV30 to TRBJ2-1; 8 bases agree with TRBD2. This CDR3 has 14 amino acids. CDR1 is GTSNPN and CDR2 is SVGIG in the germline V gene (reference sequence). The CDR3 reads CARSVTSGYNEQFF. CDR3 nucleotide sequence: TGTGCCCGGAGTGTAACTAGCGGATACAATGAGCAGTTCTTC. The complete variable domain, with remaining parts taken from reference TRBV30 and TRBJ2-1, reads SQTIHQWPATLVQPVGSPLSLECTVEGTSNPNLYWYRQAAGRGLQLLFYSVGIGQISSEVPQNLSASRPQDRQFILSSKKLLLSDSGFYLCARSVTSGYNEQFFGPGTRLTVL.

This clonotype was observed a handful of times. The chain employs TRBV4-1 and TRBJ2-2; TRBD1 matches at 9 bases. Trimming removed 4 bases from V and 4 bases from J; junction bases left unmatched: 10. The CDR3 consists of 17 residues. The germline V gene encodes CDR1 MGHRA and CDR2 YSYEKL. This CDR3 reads CASSLSVRTGVTGELFF. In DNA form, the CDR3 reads TGCGCCAGCAGCCTAAGCGTACGGACAGGGGTCACCGGGGAGCTGTTTTTT.

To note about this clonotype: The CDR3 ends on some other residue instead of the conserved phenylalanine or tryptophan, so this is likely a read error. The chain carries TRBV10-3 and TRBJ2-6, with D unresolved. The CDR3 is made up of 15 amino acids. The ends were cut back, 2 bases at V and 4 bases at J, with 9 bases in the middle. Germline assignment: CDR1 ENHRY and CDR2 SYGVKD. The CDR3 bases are TGTGCCATCAGTGAGCAGGCTGCAGGGGCCAACGTCCTGACTTTG. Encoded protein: CAISEQAAGANVLTL.

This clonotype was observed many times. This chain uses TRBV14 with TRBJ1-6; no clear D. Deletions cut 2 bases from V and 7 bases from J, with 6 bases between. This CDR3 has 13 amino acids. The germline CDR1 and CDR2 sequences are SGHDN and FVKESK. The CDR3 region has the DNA TGTGCCAGCAGCCAAAAAGGGAATTCACCCCTCCACTTT. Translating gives CASSQKGNSPLHF.

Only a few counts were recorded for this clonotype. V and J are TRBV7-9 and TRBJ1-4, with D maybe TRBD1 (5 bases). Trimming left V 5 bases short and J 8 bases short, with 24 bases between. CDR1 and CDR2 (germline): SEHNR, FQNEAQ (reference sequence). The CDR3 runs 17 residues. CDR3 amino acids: CASSGKGQLGQKEKLFF. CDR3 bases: TGTGCCAGCAGCGGAAAGGGGCAGTTGGGGCAGAAGGAAAAACTGTTTTTT.

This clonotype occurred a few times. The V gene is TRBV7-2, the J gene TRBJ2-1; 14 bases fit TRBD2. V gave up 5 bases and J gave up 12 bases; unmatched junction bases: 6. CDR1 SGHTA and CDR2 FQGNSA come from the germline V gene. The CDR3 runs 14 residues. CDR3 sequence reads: CASSATSGRAGQFF. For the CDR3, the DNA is TGTGCCAGCAGCGCGACTAGCGGGAGGGCCGGGCAGTTCTTC.